This TCR beta chain was recovered during a study of long-term antiretroviral therapy in people with HIV. For the study at large: Of all samples, the earliest predate the 2015 immediate-ART recommendation by about a decade.

Study-wide findings and caveats: Patients on ART gained diversity, which nonetheless stayed below transplant donor controls. Gathering of blood took place between about 2003 and 2017, possibly under older ART regimens. Dominating the repertoire at all time points were the clones that expanded before ART.

This CDR3 is 14 amino acids long. The germline V gene has CDR1 ENHRY and CDR2 SYGVKD. Sequencing relied on immunoSEQ assay v3.0, run at survey level. Here immunoSEQ multiplex PCR was the method, and the copy in TCRdb shows in-frame clones only, minus some. Of 15,000 or so clones in the sample, around 94% were seen once. This clone was detected once. Its specificity is unknown. The junction shows a germline mismatch at one end, possibly a read error. V gene TRBV10-3 combines with J gene TRBJ2-7; 7 bases fit TRBD2. The sequence came from a woman aged 50 to 65 with HIV. The sequences come from unsorted PBMCs, collected 6 to 6.5 years after starting antiretroviral therapy. CDR3 sequence (DNA): TGTGCCAGCAGTTACTCGCTAGCGGAGTACGAGCAGTACTTC. This translates into CASSYSLAEYEQYF.